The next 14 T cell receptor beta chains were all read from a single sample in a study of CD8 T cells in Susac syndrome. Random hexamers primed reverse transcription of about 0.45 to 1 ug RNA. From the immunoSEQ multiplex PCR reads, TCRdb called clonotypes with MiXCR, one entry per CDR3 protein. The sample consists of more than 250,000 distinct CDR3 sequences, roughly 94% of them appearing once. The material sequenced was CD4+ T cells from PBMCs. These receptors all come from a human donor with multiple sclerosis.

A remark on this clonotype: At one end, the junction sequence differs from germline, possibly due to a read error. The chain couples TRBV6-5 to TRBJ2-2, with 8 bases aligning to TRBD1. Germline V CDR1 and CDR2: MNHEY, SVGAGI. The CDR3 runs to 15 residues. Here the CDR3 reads CASRAGQGRTGEPFF. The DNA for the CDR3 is TGTGCCAGCAGGGCCGGACAGGGTCGGACCGGGGAGCCGTTTTTT.

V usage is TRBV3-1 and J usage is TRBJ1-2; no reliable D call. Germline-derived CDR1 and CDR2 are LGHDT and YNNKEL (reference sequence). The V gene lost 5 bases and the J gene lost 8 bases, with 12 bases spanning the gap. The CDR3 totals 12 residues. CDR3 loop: CASSSNGVGYTF. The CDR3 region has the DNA TGTGCCAGCAGCTCAAATGGGGTAGGCTACACCTTC.

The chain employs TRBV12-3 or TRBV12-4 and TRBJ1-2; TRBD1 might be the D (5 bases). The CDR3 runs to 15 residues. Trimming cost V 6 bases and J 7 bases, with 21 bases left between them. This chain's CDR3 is CASSPGWGEQAGYTF. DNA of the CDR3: TGTGCCAGCAGCCCAGGTTGGGGGGAGCAGGCTGGCTACACCTTC.

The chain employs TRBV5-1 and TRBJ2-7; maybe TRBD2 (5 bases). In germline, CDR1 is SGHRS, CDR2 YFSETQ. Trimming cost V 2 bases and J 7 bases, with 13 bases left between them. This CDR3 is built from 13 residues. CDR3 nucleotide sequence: TGCGCCAGCAGCTTTGAGGGTTTAGGGGAGCAGTACTTC. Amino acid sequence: CASSFEGLGEQYF. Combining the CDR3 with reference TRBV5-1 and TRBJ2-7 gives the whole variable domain KAGVTQTPRYLIKTRGQQVTLSCSPISGHRSVSWYQQTPGQGLQFLFEYFSETQRNKGNFPGRFSGRQFSNSRSEMNVSTLELGDSALYLCASSFEGLGEQYFGPGTRLTVT.

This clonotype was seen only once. This CDR3 reads CASSAGNSPLHF. CDR3 in DNA: TGTGCCAGCAGCGCGGGGAATTCACCCCTCCACTTT. This chain joins TRBV7-3 and TRBJ1-6; D is uncertain. The CDR3 length is 12 residues. V lost 5 bases and J 7 bases, leaving 6 bases between the germline ends. The germline gives CDR1 SGHTA, CDR2 FQGTGA.

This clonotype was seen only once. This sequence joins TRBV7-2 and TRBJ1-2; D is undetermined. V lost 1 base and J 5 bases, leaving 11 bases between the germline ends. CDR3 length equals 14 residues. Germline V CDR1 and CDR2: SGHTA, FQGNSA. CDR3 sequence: CASSLEGRVYGYTF. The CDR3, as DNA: TGTGCCAGCAGCTTAGAAGGCAGAGTTTATGGCTACACCTTC.

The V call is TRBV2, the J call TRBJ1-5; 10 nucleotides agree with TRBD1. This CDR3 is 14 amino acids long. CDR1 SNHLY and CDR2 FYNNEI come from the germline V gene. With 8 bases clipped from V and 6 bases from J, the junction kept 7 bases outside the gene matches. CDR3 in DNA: TGTGCCAGCGGTCGGACAGGGGGACGTCAGCCCCAGCATTTT. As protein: CASGRTGGRQPQHF.

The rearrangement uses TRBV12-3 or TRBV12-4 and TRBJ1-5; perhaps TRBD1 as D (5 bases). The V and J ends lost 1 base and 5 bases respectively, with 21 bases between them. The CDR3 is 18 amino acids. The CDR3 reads CASSLGGKGARADQPQHF. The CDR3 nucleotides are TGTGCCAGCAGTTTAGGGGGAAAAGGGGCCAGGGCTGATCAGCCCCAGCATTTT.

The CDR3 here is CASSSRVATSSYNSPLHF. The CDR3 DNA reads TGTGCCAGCAGCTCCAGGGTAGCGACCAGCTCCTATAATTCACCCCTCCACTTT. The J gene is TRBJ1-6, the V gene TRBV3-1; perhaps TRBD1 as D (5 bases). Germline V gene data show CDR1 as LGHDT and CDR2 as YNNKEL (reference sequence). Trimming removed 5 bases from V and 0 bases from J, with 17 bases in between. CDR3 length: 18 residues.

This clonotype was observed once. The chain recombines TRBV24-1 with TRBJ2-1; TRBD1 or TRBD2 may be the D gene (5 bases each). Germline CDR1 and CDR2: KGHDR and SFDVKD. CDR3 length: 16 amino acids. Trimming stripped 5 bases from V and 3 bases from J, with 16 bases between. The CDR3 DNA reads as TGTGCCACCAGTGCCGGGACGGCCCCTGGCTACAATGAGCAGTTCTTC. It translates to CATSAGTAPGYNEQFF.

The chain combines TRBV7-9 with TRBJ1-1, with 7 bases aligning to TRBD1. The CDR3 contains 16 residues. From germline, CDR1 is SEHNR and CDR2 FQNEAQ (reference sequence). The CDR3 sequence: CASLEGAGWRSTEAFF. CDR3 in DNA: TGTGCGAGCCTGGAGGGGGCAGGGTGGAGAAGCACTGAAGCTTTCTTT. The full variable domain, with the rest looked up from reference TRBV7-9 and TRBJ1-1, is DTGVSQNPRHKITKRGQNVTFRCDPISEHNRLYWYRQTLGQGPEFLTYFQNEAQLEKSRLLSDRFSAERPKGSFSTLEIQRTEQGDSAMYLCASLEGAGWRSTEAFFGQGTRLTVV.

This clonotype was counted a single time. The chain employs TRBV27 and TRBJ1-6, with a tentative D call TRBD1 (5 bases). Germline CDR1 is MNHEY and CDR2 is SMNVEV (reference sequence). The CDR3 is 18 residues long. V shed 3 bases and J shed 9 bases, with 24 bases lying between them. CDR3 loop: CASSLWGVKTARSSPLHF. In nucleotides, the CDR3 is TGTGCCAGCAGTTTGTGGGGGGTCAAGACGGCGCGGAGTTCACCCCTCCACTTT.

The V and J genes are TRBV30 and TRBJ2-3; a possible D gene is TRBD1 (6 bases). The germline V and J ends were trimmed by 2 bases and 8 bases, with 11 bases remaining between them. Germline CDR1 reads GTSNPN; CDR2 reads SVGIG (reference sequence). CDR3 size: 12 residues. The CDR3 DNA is TGTGCCTGGAGTAAAGGGGGTCCTACGCAGTATTTT. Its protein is CAWSKGGPTQYF.

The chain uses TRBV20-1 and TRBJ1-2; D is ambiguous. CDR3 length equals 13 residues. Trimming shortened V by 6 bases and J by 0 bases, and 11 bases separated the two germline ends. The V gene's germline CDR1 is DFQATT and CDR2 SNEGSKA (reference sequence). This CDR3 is CSASPAANYGYTF. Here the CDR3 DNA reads TGCAGTGCGAGCCCGGCGGCTAACTATGGCTACACCTTC.